This is a list of T cell receptor beta chains from one sample in a study of Ad26.COV2.S vaccination and SARS-CoV-2 variants. TCRdb keeps only in-frame clones here, not all; method: immunoSEQ multiplex PCR. The sample has about 460,000 clones, 80% to 90% seen once; the top ten hold about 1.5%. Sequencing was performed on peripheral blood, taken in a trial of Ad26.COV2.S vaccine versus placebo. These receptors came from a person between 18 and 60 years old who received the Ad26.COV2.S COVID-19 vaccine or a placebo. CDR3s leave out the opening cysteine and the closing phenylalanine or tryptophan.

TRBV5-1	TRBJ1-1	ASSFGVVTEAF
TRBV7-9	TRBJ1-2	ASSLALGGGDGYT
TRBV28	TRBJ2-7	ASNPPGLAGGHEQY
TRBV27	TRBJ1-5	ASRPQGFRSNQPQH
TRBV6-5	TRBJ1-1	AAWGLGTEAF
TRBV9	TRBJ1-3	ASSVASAGNTIY
TRBV2	TRBJ2-5	ASSERSGGVKTQY
TRBV28	TRBJ2-7	ASGMGYEQY
TRBV19	TRBJ1-1	ASRHSEVLEAF
TRBV30	TRBJ2-1	AWIDSGGANNEQF
TRBV5-1	TRBJ1-4	ASSRRGGVFNEKLF
TRBV10-2	TRBJ1-6	ASSESIGSPLH
TRBV7-9	TRBJ1-2	ASSLPQGSSNYGYT
TRBV2	TRBJ2-3	ASRNQGTSGRAQDTQY
TRBV6-6	TRBJ1-1	ASSLNWNEAF
TRBV5-5	TRBJ2-7	ASSPLAGGPWEQY
TRBV27	TRBJ2-7	ASSLIGAEQY
TRBV28	TRBJ1-2	ASSQGQDYGYT
TRBV28	TRBJ2-7	ASSPITTPSYEQY
TRBV10-3	TRBJ1-1	AISVGEQTEAF
TRBV10-3	TRBJ1-1	AIRRDSNTEAF
TRBV7-8	TRBJ2-5	ASSLAFLDSIETQY
TRBV15	TRBJ2-5	ATLGLEGRRETQY
TRBV3-1/TRBV3-2	TRBJ1-2	ASSQEAGVGYT
TRBV14	TRBJ2-7	ASSQINGISYEQY
TRBV7-9	TRBJ1-3	ASSARQSHSGNTIY
TRBV11-2	TRBJ1-1	ASSFSRGSAYTEAF
TRBV19	TRBJ2-1	ASSIYPSGVYNEQF
TRBV6-5	TRBJ2-7	ASSPDRERTYEQY
TRBV10-3	TRBJ1-1	AIKGRNDDEAF
TRBV7-2	TRBJ1-1	ASSSQRVNTEAF
TRBV27	TRBJ2-1	ASSAGTGYNEQF
TRBV11-2	TRBJ2-7	ASSLRGVVQNYEQY
TRBV6-5	TRBJ2-3	ASRIRYPSTDTQY
TRBV5-1	TRBJ2-7	ASSRGRDRGTPYEQY
TRBV12-3/TRBV12-4	TRBJ1-4	ASSFTGEKLF
TRBV7-2	TRBJ2-7	ASSLEYWGYEQY
TRBV6-6	TRBJ2-7	ASSYESGGFYEQY
TRBV3-1/TRBV3-2	TRBJ2-7	ASSQDRNEQY
TRBV3-1/TRBV3-2	TRBJ1-6	ASSRGTGDRPLH
TRBV11-3	TRBJ2-2	ASSRQGQNTGELF
TRBV28	TRBJ2-7	ASSLWDAYEQY